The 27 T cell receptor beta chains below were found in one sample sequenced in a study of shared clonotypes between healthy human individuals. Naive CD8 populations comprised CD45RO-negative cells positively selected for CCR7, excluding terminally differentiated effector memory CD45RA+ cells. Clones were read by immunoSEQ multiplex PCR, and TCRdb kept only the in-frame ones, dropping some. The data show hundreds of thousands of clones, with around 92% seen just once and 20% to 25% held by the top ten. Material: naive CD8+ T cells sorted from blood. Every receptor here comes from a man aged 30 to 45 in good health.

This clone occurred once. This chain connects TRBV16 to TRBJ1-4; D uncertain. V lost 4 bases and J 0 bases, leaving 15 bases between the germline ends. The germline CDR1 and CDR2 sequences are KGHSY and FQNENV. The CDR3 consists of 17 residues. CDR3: CASSPLRDGPTNEKLFF. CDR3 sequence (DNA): TGTGCCAGCAGCCCGTTAAGAGACGGCCCAACTAATGAAAAACTGTTTTTT. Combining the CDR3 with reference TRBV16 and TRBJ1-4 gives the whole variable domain GEEVAQTPKHLVRGEGQKAKLYCAPIKGHSYVFWYQQVLKNEFKFLISFQNENVFDETGMPKERFSAKCLPNSPCSLEIQATKLEDSAVYFCASSPLRDGPTNEKLFFGSGTQLSVL.

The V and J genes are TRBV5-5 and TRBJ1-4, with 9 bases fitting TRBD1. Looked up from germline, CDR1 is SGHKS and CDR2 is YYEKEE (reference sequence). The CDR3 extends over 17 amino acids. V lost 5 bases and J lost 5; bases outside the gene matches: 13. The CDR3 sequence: CASRGQGAYPSNEKLFF. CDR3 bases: TGTGCCAGCAGGGGACAGGGCGCTTATCCCTCGAATGAAAAACTGTTTTTT.

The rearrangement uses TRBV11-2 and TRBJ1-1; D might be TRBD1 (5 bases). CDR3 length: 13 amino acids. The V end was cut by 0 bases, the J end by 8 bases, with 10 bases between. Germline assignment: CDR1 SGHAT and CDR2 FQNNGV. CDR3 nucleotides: TGTGCCAGCAGCTTAGATCTCAGGGAAGAAGCTTTCTTT. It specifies CASSLDLREEAFF.

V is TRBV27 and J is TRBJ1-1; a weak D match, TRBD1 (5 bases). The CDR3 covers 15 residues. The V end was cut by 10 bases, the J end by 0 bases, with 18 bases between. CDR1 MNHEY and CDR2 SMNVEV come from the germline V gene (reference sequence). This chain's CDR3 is CATKPRRGMNTEAFF. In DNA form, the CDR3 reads TGTGCCACCAAACCCAGGAGGGGAATGAACACTGAAGCTTTCTTT.

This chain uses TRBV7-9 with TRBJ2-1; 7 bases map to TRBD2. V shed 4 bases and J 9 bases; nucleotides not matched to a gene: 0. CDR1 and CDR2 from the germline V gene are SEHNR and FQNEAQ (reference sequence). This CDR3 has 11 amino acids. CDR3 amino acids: CASSSSGEQFF. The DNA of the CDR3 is TGTGCCAGCAGCTCTAGCGGTGAGCAGTTCTTC.

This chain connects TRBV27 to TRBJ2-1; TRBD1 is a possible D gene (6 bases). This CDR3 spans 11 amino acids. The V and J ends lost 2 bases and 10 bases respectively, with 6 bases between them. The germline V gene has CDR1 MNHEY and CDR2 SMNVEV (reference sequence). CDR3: CASSLQGEQFF. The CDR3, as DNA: TGTGCCAGCAGTTTACAGGGGGAGCAGTTCTTC.

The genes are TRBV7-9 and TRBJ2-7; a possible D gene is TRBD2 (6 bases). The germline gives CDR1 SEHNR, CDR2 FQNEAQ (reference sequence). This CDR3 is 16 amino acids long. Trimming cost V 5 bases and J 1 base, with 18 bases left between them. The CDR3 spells CASSGSQGLISYEQYF. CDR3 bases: TGTGCCAGCAGCGGGTCTCAGGGACTTATTTCCTACGAGCAGTACTTC. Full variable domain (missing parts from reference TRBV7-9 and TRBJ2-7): DTGVSQNPRHKITKRGQNVTFRCDPISEHNRLYWYRQTLGQGPEFLTYFQNEAQLEKSRLLSDRFSAERPKGSFSTLEIQRTEQGDSAMYLCASSGSQGLISYEQYFGPGTRLTVT.

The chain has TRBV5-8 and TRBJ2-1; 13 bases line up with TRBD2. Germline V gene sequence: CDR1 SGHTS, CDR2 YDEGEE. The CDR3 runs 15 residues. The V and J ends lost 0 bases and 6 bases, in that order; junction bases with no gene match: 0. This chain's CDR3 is CASSLGTSGSNEQFF. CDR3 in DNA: TGTGCCAGCAGCTTGGGGACTAGCGGGAGCAATGAGCAGTTCTTC.

CDR3 in DNA: TGTGCCAGCAGCCCTGACACCTATCACAATGAGCAGTTCTTC. This codes for CASSPDTYHNEQFF. V is TRBV11-2 and J is TRBJ2-1; D not certain. Per germline, CDR1 SGHAT and CDR2 FQNNGV. This CDR3 region has 14 residues. Between the trimmed V and J ends, which lost 5 bases and 5 bases, there was a span of 13 bases.

CDR3 in amino acids: CATLSVKDAYSNQPQHF. The CDR3, as DNA: TGTGCCACCCTGTCCGTTAAGGACGCTTATAGCAATCAGCCCCAGCATTTT. The chain uses TRBV10-3 and TRBJ1-5; no reliable D call. This CDR3 has 17 amino acids. Germline lookup yields CDR1 ENHRY and CDR2 SYGVKD. V lost 10 bases, J lost 0 bases, and 22 bases lay in between.

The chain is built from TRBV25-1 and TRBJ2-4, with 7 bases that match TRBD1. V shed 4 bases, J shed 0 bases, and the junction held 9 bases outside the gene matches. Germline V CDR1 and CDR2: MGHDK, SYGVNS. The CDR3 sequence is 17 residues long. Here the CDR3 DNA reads TGTGCCAGCAGTGGGTTAGACAGGGACCTAGCCAAAAACATTCAGTACTTC. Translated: CASSGLDRDLAKNIQYF.

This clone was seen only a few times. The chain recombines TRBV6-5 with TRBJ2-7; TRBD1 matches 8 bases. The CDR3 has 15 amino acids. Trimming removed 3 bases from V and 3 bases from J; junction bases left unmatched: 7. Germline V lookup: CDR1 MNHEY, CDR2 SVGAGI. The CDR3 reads CASSYGQGAHYEQYF. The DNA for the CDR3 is TGTGCCAGCAGTTATGGGCAGGGGGCCCACTACGAGCAGTACTTC.

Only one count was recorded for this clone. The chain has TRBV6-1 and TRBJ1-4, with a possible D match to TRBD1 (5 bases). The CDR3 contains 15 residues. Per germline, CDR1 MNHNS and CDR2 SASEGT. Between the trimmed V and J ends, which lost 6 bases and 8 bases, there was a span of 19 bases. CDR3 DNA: TGTGCCAGCAGAGGGCTAGGGGACTTTGACGAAAAACTGTTTTTT. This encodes CASRGLGDFDEKLFF.

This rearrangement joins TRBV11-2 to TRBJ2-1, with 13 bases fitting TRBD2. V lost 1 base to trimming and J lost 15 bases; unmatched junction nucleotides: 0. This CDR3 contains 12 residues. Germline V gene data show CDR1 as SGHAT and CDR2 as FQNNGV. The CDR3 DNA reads TGTGCCAGCAGCTTAGGGACTAGCGGGAGGTTCTTC. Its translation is CASSLGTSGRFF.

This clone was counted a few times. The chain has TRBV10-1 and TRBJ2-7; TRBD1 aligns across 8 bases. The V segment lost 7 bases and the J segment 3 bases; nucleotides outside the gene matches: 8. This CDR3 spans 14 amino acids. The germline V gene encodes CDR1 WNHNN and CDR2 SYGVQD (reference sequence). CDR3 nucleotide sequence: TGCGCCAGCATCCAGGGGGCGAAAGACTACGAGCAGTACTTC. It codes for CASIQGAKDYEQYF.

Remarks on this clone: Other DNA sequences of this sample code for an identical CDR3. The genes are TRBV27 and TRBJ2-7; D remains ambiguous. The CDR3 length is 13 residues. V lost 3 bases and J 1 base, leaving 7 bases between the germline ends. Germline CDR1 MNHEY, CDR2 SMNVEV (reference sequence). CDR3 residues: CASSFGRSYEQYF. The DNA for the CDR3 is TGTGCCAGCAGTTTCGGCCGGTCCTACGAGCAGTACTTC.

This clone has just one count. CDR3 in DNA: TGTGCCAGCTCCGGGACGCGTACCTACGAGCAGTACTTC. Its translation is CASSGTRTYEQYF. This rearrangement joins TRBV7-6 to TRBJ2-7, with D perhaps assigned TRBD1 or TRBD2 (5 bases each). The ends were cut back, 8 bases at V and 2 bases at J, with 13 bases in the middle. Germline CDR1 is SGHVS and CDR2 is FNYEAQ. CDR3 length: 13 residues. The full variable domain, completed using reference TRBV7-6 and TRBJ2-7, is GAGVSQSPRYKVTKRGQDVALRCDPISGHVSLYWYRQALGQGPEFLTYFNYEAQQDKSGLPNDRFSAERPEGSISTLTIQRTEQRDSAMYRCASSGTRTYEQYFGPGTRLTVT.

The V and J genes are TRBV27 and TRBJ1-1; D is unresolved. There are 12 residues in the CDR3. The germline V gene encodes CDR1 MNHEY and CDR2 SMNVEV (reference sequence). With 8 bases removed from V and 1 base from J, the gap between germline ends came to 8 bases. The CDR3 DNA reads TGTGCCAGCCGCCAAACGAACACTGAAGCTTTCTTT. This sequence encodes CASRQTNTEAFF.

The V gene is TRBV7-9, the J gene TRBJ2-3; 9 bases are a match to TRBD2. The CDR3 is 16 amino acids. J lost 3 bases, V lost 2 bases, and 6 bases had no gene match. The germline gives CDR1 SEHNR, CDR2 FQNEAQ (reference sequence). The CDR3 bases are TGTGCCAGCAGCTTAAGTAGCGGGAGATCAACAGATACGCAGTATTTT. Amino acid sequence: CASSLSSGRSTDTQYF.

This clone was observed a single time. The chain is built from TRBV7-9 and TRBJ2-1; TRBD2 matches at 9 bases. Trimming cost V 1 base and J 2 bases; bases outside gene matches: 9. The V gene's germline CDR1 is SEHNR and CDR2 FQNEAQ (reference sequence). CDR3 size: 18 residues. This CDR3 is CASSLVSGSRYAYNEQFF. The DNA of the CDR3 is TGTGCCAGCAGCTTAGTTAGCGGGAGTAGATATGCCTACAATGAGCAGTTCTTC.

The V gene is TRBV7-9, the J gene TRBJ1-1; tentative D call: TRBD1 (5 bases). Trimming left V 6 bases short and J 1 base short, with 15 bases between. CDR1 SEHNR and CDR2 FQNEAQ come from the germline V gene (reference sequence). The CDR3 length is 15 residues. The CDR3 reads CASSFTGTPNTEAFF. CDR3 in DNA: TGTGCCAGCAGTTTTACCGGGACCCCGAACACTGAAGCTTTCTTT.

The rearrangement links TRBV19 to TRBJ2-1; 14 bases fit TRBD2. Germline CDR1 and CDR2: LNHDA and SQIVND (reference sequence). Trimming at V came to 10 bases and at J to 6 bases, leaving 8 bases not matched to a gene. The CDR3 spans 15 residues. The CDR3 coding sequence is TGTGCCACTCGACTAGCGGGAGGGCCGTTCAATGAGCAGTTCTTC. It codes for CATRLAGGPFNEQFF.

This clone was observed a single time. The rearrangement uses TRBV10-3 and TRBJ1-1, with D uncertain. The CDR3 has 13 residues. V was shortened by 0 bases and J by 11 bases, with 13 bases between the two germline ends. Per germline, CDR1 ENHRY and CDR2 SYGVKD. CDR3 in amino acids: CAISESMGIGAFF. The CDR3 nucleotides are TGTGCCATCAGTGAGTCGATGGGAATCGGGGCTTTCTTT.

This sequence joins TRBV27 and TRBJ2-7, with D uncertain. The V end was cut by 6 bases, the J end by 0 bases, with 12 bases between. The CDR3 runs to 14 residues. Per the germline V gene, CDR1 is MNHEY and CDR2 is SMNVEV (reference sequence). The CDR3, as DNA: TGTGCCAGCAGCCCAGGAACTTACTCCTACGAGCAGTACTTC. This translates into CASSPGTYSYEQYF.

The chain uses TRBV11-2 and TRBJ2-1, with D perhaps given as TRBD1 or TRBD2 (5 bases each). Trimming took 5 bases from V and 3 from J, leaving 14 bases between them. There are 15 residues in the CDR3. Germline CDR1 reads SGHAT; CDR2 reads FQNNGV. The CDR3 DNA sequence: TGTGCCAGCAGCCAGGGTCAAGGAGGCTACAATGAGCAGTTCTTC. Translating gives CASSQGQGGYNEQFF.

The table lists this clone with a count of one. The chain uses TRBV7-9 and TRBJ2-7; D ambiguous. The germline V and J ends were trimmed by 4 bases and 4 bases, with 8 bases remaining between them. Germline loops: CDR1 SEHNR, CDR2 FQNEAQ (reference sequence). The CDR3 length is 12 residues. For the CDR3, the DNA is TGTGCCAGCAGCTCATCCATTTACGAGCAGTACTTC. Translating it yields CASSSSIYEQYF.

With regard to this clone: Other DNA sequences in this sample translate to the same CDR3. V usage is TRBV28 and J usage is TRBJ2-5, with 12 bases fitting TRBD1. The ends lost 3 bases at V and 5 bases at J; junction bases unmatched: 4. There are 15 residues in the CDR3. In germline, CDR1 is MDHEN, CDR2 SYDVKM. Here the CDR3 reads CASSFRDRGLETQYF. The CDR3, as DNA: TGTGCCAGCAGTTTCCGGGACAGGGGGCTTGAGACCCAGTACTTC.